The 20 T cell receptor beta chains reported below all come from one sample, sequenced in a study of blood T cell repertoires in COVID-19 (dated by TCRdb to about 2020). Libraries were made using the immunoSEQ multiplex PCR assay. TCRdb provides this immuneACCESS table in a form limited to in-frame rearrangements. Some clones are lacking; in checked studies, under half of them reflect an unresolved V gene, and why the rest are absent is not known. The table for this sample lists fewer than 25,000 clones; roughly 91% of them were counted only once. The ten biggest clones cover roughly 2.5% of the sample. Sequencing was done on a sample of peripheral blood. The receptors were sampled from a man aged 70-80 years with acute or convalescent COVID-19.

This sequence joins TRBV21-1 and TRBJ2-1; the table names TRBD1, a call not compared with the DNA. TRBV21-1 is noted as a pseudogene. This CDR3 has 19 amino acids. In DNA form, the CDR3 reads TGTGCCAGCAGCATTACGGGACAGGGAGGGTTCCTCTCCTACAATGAGCAGTTCTTC. It translates to CASSITGQGGFLSYNEQFF.

The chain couples TRBV19 to TRBJ2-2; 7 bases match TRBD2. The V segment lost 1 base and the J segment 4 bases; nucleotides outside the gene matches: 18. CDR1 is LNHDA, CDR2 SQIVND, per germline (reference sequence). This CDR3 comprises 20 residues. CDR3 nucleotide sequence: TGTGCCAGTAGTATAGGGAAACCGACCCGGACTAGTGTAGTCACCGGGGAGCTGTTTTTT. Its protein is CASSIGKPTRTSVVTGELFF. Full variable domain (rest looked up from reference TRBV19 and TRBJ2-2): DGGITQSPKYLFRKEGQNVTLSCEQNLNHDAMYWYRQDPGQGLRLIYYSQIVNDFQKGDIAEGYSVSREKKESFPLTVTSAQKNPTAFYLCASSIGKPTRTSVVTGELFFGEGSRLTVL.

The V call is TRBV6-5, the J call TRBJ2-7; D remains unclear. The CDR3 has 11 amino acids. CDR1 is MNHEY, CDR2 SVGAGI, per germline. The ends were cut back, 6 bases at V and 4 bases at J, with 7 bases in the middle. In DNA, the CDR3 is TGTGCCAGCAGCACACAGTACGAGCAGTACTTC. Translating it yields CASSTQYEQYF.

The chain is built from TRBV6-2 or TRBV6-3 and TRBJ1-5; a weak D match, TRBD1 (6 bases). The CDR3 length is 15 residues. Germline CDR1 is MNHEY and CDR2 is SVGEGT. V lost 9 bases to trimming and J lost 3 bases, with 18 bases between them. The CDR3 here is CASSLGQLPNQPQHF. Here the CDR3 DNA reads TGTGCCAGTAGCCTGGGACAACTCCCCAATCAGCCCCAGCATTTT.

The chain's CDR3 is CASERQGVNTEAFF. The CDR3 coding sequence is TGTGCCAGCGAGAGACAGGGGGTCAACACTGAAGCTTTCTTT. This rearrangement joins TRBV5-5 to TRBJ1-1, with TRBD1 matching over 9 bases. Germline trimming cut 7 bases from V and 2 bases from J; bases unmatched to any gene: 6. The CDR3 spans 14 residues. Germline CDR1 reads SGHKS; CDR2 reads YYEKEE (reference sequence).

V usage is TRBV2 and J usage is TRBJ1-1, with TRBD1 identical over 7 bases. The CDR3 runs 14 residues. V was clipped by 2 bases and J by 1 base; unmatched bases: 1. Germline V gives CDR1 SNHLY, CDR2 FYNNEI. CDR3 amino acids: CASSERDRNTEAFF. DNA of the CDR3: TGTGCCAGCAGTGAAAGGGACAGGAACACTGAAGCTTTCTTT.

CDR3: CASSLGRGRLEKLFF. In nucleotides, the CDR3 is TGTGCCAGCAGCTTAGGCAGGGGACGTCTTGAAAAACTGTTTTTT. The rearrangement links TRBV7-6 to TRBJ1-4; tentatively, D is TRBD1 (6 bases). CDR1 is SGHVS, CDR2 FNYEAQ, per germline. Trimming pared 1 base from V and 7 bases from J, leaving 13 bases between. The CDR3 spans 15 residues.

V gene TRBV12-3 or TRBV12-4 combines with J gene TRBJ2-1, with D perhaps TRBD2 (6 bases). CDR3 length equals 13 residues. Trimming took 4 bases from V and 10 from J, leaving 14 bases between them. CDR3 nucleotide sequence: TGTGCCAGCAGTTCGGGACTCCGCGCGGAGCAGTTCTTC. It is translated as CASSSGLRAEQFF.

The gene calls are TRBV11-3 and TRBJ2-7; D may be TRBD2 (6 bases). Deletions cut 3 bases from V and 1 base from J, with 7 bases between. The CDR3 sequence is 13 residues long. CDR1 is SGHNT, CDR2 YENEEA, per germline. The CDR3 is CASSLSGSYEQYF. The CDR3 DNA reads as TGTGCCAGCAGCTTGAGCGGGTCCTACGAGCAGTACTTC.

This clone was detected once. The rearrangement links TRBV4-3 to TRBJ2-5; 9 nucleotides match TRBD1. The CDR3 runs 17 residues. Losses at the gene ends were 3 bases for V and 3 bases for J; bases not matched to a gene: 11. Germline V CDR1 and CDR2: LGHNA, YSLEER. The CDR3 DNA sequence: TGCGCCAGCAGCCAGGACGCCGGGACAGGGATGAAAGAGACCCAGTACTTC. Amino acids: CASSQDAGTGMKETQYF.

V gene TRBV9 combines with J gene TRBJ2-1; 7 positions agree with TRBD2. Looked up from germline, CDR1 is SGDLS and CDR2 is YYNGEE. The CDR3 is 16 residues long. V lost 3 bases and J lost 2; bases outside the gene matches: 8. The CDR3 coding sequence is TGTGCCAGCAGCGGAATTCCTAGCGGCCCCTACAATGAGCAGTTCTTC. Translated: CASSGIPSGPYNEQFF.

This chain links TRBV27 with TRBJ1-4; tentatively, D is TRBD1 (6 bases). V was shortened by 6 bases and J by 1 base, with 15 bases between the two germline ends. Germline V gene data show CDR1 as MNHEY and CDR2 as SMNVEV (reference sequence). This CDR3 is built from 16 residues. The CDR3 sequence is CASSGRGRGTNEKLFF. The CDR3 nucleotides are TGTGCCAGCAGCGGGCGGGGGCGAGGAACTAATGAAAAACTGTTTTTT.

This chain joins TRBV2 and TRBJ2-2; 7 bases are a match to TRBD2. CDR1 and CDR2 from the germline V gene are SNHLY and FYNNEI. CDR3 length: 14 amino acids. The V and J ends lost 4 bases and 4 bases, in that order; junction bases with no gene match: 3. This CDR3 is CASSGPGGTGELFF. The CDR3, as DNA: TGTGCCAGCAGTGGTCCGGGGGGCACCGGGGAGCTGTTTTTT.

V usage is TRBV28 and J usage is TRBJ2-2; TRBD2 matches 14 bases. Germline CDR1 reads MDHEN; CDR2 reads SYDVKM. This CDR3 is 15 amino acids long. V shed 7 bases, J shed 4 bases, and the junction held 2 bases outside the gene matches. The CDR3 region is CASTTSGRATGELFF. The DNA of the CDR3 is TGTGCCAGCACGACTAGCGGGAGGGCCACCGGGGAGCTGTTTTTT.

This clone appeared a few times. The V gene is TRBV6-6, the J gene TRBJ1-2, with 8 nucleotides matching TRBD1. Trimming took 7 bases from V and 4 from J; bases not matched to a gene: 8. CDR3 length equals 14 residues. Germline assignment: CDR1 MNHNY and CDR2 SVGAGI (reference sequence). CDR3 DNA: TGTGCCAGCACAAAGACAGGGGAGGGCTATGGCTACACCTTC. It codes for CASTKTGEGYGYTF.

The gene calls are TRBV6-1 and TRBJ1-6, with TRBD1 as a possible D gene (5 bases). The CDR3 covers 16 residues. In germline, CDR1 is MNHNS, CDR2 SASEGT. With 0 bases removed from V and 3 bases from J, the gap between germline ends came to 9 bases. In nucleotides, the CDR3 is TGTGCCAGCAGTGAAGCATTTGGACACTATAATTCACCCCTCCACTTT. Its translation is CASSEAFGHYNSPLHF.

The gene calls are TRBV27 and TRBJ2-3, with TRBD2 matching 8 bases. Germline-derived CDR1 and CDR2 are MNHEY and SMNVEV (reference sequence). Losses at the gene ends were 7 bases for V and 1 base for J; bases not matched to a gene: 13. The CDR3 loop spans 17 amino acids. CDR3 in amino acids: CASTPRLGTRGTDTQYF. CDR3 DNA: TGTGCCAGCACCCCCAGGCTCGGGACTAGGGGCACAGATACGCAGTATTTT.

The V gene is TRBV10-3, the J gene TRBJ1-1, with D uncertain. The CDR3 has 13 residues. The germline gives CDR1 ENHRY, CDR2 SYGVKD. V lost 3 bases, J lost 2 bases, and 7 bases lay in between. The CDR3 nucleotides read TGTGCCATCAGTGATGGTACAAACACTGAAGCTTTCTTT. This encodes CAISDGTNTEAFF.

The genes are TRBV4-1 and TRBJ2-2; 10 nucleotides line up with TRBD2. V gave up 0 bases and J gave up 7 bases; unmatched junction bases: 5. This CDR3 is 16 amino acids long. CDR1 and CDR2 from the germline V gene are MGHRA and YSYEKL. The CDR3 nucleotides read TGCGCCAGCAGCCAAGACGGACTAGCGGTTGTCGGGGAGCTGTTTTTT. Translation gives CASSQDGLAVVGELFF.

The rearrangement joins TRBV7-8 to TRBJ1-4, with D uncertain. Per the germline V gene, CDR1 is SGHVS and CDR2 is FQNEAQ. CDR3 length equals 13 residues. The ends were cut back, 3 bases at V and 3 bases at J, with 5 bases in the middle. The CDR3 DNA sequence: TGTGCCAGCAGCTTGGCCTCTAATGAAAAACTGTTTTTT. Its protein is CASSLASNEKLFF.